Each of the 6 T cell receptor beta chains below was sequenced from the same sample in a study of spatial heterogeneity in lung cancer. One entry per CDR3 protein, called by TCRdb with MiXCR from the 5' RACE reads. The data hold approximately 11,000 distinct CDR3 sequences, with approximately 6.2% observed a single time. Time point noted: sample taken at primary tumor resection. TCRs were sequenced from unsorted whole RNA of tumor, nontumor lung or PBMC. The source was normal lung tissue next to the tumor, collected at surgery. These receptors originate from a male donor with early-stage non-small cell lung cancer.

To note about this clonotype: As an off-target read in a library built for alpha chains, this beta chain has a frequency of little significance. The chain links TRBV25-1 to TRBJ2-1; no clear D. CDR3 size: 10 residues. Germline loops: CDR1 MGHDK, CDR2 SYGVNS. Trimming removed 8 bases from V and 5 bases from J, with 4 bases in between. Here the CDR3 reads CASGDNEQFF. In nucleotides, the CDR3 is TGTGCCAGCGGAGACAATGAGCAGTTCTTC.

This clonotype was seen many times. For a library built for alpha chains, this beta chain is a stray read; little rests on its size. This rearrangement joins TRBV27 to TRBJ2-1, with TRBD2 matching 7 bases. Germline CDR1 is MNHEY and CDR2 is SMNVEV (reference sequence). There are 15 residues in the CDR3. V was pared by 2 bases and J by 4 bases, with 5 bases of the junction left unmatched. The CDR3 nucleotides read TGTGCCAGCAGTTTAAGTCTAGCGGCTTACAATGAGCAGTTCTTC. This translates into CASSLSLAAYNEQFF.

This clonotype was recorded many times. In a library made to pick up alpha chains, this beta chain is a stray read with a size that means little. The V call is TRBV12-3 or TRBV12-4, the J call TRBJ1-5; D possibly corresponds to TRBD1 (6 bases). With 5 bases removed from V and 3 bases from J, the gap between germline ends came to 11 bases. The CDR3 contains 14 residues. CDR3 residues: CASSAGQHNQPQHF. The CDR3 DNA reads as TGTGCCAGCAGTGCCGGACAGCACAATCAGCCCCAGCATTTT.

This clonotype was counted many times. This beta chain was picked up by a library intended for alpha chains and is off target, so its count carries little meaning. The V call is TRBV2, the J call TRBJ2-6, with TRBD1 matching 8 bases. The germline V gene has CDR1 SNHLY and CDR2 FYNNEI. V shed 6 bases, J shed 0 bases, and the junction held 13 bases outside the gene matches. The CDR3 covers 19 residues. Here the CDR3 reads CASSLIRTGTSSGANVLTF. The DNA for the CDR3 is TGTGCCAGCAGCCTAATCCGGACAGGGACCTCCTCTGGGGCCAACGTCCTGACTTTC.

This clonotype was detected ten times or more. Within a library made for alpha chains, this beta chain is off target, and its count is uninformative. V usage is TRBV29-1 and J usage is TRBJ1-1; no reliable D call. Trimming removed 7 bases at V and 4 bases at J, with 19 bases between. CDR1 and CDR2 from the germline V gene are SQVTM and ANQGSEA. This CDR3 has 14 residues. The CDR3 DNA reads as TGCAGCGCCGGTCCCGGTTCCGGCGGCACTGAAGCTTTCTTT. Amino acid sequence: CSAGPGSGGTEAFF.

This clonotype was detected ten times or more. In a library made to pick up alpha chains, this beta chain is a stray read with a size that means little. The gene calls are TRBV5-1 and TRBJ1-1; TRBD1 is a possible D gene (5 bases). Germline CDR1 reads SGHRS; CDR2 reads YFSETQ. This CDR3 comprises 14 residues. The germline V and J ends were trimmed by 4 bases and 1 base, with 11 bases remaining between them. DNA for the CDR3: TGCGCCAGCAGCCGTATCGGGGCGAACACTGAAGCTTTCTTT. Encoded protein: CASSRIGANTEAFF.